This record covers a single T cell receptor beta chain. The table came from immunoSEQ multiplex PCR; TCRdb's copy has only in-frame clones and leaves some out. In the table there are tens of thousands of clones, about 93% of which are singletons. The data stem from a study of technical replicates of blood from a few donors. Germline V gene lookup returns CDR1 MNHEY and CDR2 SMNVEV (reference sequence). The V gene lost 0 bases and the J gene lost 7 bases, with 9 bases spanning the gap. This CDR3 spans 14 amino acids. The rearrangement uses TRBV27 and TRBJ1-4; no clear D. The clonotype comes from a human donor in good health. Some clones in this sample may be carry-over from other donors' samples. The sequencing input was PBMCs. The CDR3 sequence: CASSLSPGSEKLFF. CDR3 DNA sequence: TGTGCCAGCAGTTTATCGCCGGGAAGTGAAAAACTGTTTTTT.